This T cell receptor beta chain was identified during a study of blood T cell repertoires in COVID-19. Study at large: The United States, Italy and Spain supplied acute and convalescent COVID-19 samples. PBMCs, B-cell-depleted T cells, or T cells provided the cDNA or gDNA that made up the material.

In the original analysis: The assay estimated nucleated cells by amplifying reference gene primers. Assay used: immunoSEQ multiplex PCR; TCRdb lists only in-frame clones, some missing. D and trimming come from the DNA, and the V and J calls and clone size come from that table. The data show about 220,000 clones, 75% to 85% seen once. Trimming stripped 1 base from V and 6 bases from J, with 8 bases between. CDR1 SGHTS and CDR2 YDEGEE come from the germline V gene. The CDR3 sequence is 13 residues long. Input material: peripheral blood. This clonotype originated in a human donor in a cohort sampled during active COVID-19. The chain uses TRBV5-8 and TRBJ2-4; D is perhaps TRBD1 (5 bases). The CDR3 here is CASSLRQGNIQYF. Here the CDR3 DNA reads TGTGCCAGCAGCTTGCGTCAGGGAAACATTCAGTACTTC.